Given below is one TCR beta chain in context. Authors' processing steps: Scientists estimated how many nucleated cells there were by amplifying reference gene primers. Using immunoSEQ multiplex PCR, the repertoire was profiled, and TCRdb retains in-frame clones only, with some absent. D and trimming come from the DNA, and the V and J calls and clone size come from that table. The sample consists of more than 150,000 clones, 80% to 90% of them appearing once. CDR3 length: 11 residues. The germline V and J ends were trimmed by 6 bases and 5 bases, with 4 bases remaining between them. The germline gives CDR1 LGHDT, CDR2 YNNKEL (reference sequence). These data are taken from a study of blood T cell repertoires in COVID-19. Background on the study: The United States, Italy and Spain provided the acute and convalescent COVID-19 samples. PBMCs, B-cell-depleted T cells, or T cells were the source of the cDNA or gDNA that made up the material.

The J gene is TRBJ2-2, the V gene TRBV3-1 (or the pseudogene TRBV3-2); D gene ambiguous. The clonotype originates from a woman in her thirties or forties with acute or convalescent COVID-19. The sequenced sample consisted of peripheral blood. The CDR3 loop reads CASSRTGELFF. The CDR3 DNA is TGTGCCAGCAGTCGGACCGGGGAGCTGTTTTTT.